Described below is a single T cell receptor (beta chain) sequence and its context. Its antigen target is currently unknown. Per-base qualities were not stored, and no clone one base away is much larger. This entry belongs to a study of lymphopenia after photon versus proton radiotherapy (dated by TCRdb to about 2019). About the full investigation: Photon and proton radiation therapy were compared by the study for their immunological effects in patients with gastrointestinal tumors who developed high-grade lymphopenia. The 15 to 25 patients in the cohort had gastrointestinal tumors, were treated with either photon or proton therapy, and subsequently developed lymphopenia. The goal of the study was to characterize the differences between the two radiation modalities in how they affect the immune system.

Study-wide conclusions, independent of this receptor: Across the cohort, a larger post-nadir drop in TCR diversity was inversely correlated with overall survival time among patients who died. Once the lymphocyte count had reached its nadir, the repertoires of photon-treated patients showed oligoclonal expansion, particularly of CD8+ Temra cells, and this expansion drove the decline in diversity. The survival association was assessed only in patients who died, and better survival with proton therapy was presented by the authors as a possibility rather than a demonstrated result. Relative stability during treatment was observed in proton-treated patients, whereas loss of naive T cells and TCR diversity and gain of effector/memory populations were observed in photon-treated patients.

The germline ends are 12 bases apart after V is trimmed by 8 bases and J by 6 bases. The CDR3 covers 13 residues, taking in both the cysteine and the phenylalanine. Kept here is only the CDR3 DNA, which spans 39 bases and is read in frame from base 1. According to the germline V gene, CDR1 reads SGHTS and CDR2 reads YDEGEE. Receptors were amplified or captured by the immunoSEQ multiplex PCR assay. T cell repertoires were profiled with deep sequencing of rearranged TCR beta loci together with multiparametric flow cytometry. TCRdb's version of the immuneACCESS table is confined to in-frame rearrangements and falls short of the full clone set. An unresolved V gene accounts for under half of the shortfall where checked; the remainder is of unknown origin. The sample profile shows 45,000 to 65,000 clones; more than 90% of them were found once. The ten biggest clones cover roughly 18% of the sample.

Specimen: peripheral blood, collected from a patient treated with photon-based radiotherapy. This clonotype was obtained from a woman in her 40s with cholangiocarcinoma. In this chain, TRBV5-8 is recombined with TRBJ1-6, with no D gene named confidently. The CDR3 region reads CASERSTNSPLHF. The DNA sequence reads TGTGCCAGTGAAAGAAGCACTAATTCACCCCTCCACTTT.